This TCR beta chain was recovered during a study of T cell responses to AZD1222 COVID-19 vaccine. Study-level points and caveats: Nearly half of unique spike-specific TCRs reportedly avoided B.1.351 and B.1.1.7 mutated regions. The donor group comprised mostly white British people and more females; the analysis possibly underestimated clonal diversity. Baseline testing showed seropositivity in only five to seven AZD1222 recipients.

With regard to this clone: Its antigen is unknown.

The CDR3 is 13 amino acids. CDR1 SGHRS and CDR2 YFSETQ come from the germline V gene. The V and J ends lost 4 bases and 5 bases respectively, with 9 bases between them. TCRdb keeps only in-frame clones here, not all; method: immunoSEQ multiplex PCR. The sample consists of under 95,000 clones, about 90% of them appearing once. Specimen: peripheral blood, collected on day 0 of AZD1222 vaccination. The origin of this receptor is an adult in good health. The V call is TRBV5-1, the J call TRBJ2-2, with no clear D. CDR3 bases: TGCGCCAGCAGCGGAAAGTCAACCGGGGAGCTGTTTTTT. It encodes CASSGKSTGELFF.